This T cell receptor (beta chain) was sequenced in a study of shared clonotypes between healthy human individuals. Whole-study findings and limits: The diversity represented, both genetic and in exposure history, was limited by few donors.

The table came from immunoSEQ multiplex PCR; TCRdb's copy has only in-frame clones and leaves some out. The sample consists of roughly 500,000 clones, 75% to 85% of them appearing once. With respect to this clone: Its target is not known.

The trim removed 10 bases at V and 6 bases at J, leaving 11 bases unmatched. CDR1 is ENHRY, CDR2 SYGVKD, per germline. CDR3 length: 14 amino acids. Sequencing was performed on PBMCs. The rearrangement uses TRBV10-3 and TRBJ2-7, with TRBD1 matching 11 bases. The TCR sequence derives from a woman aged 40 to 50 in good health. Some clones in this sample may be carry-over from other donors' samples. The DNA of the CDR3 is TGTGCCACCACCCCCGGGACAGGGGGGCGCGAGCAGTACTTC. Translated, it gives CATTPGTGGREQYF.